This paragraph reports one T cell receptor (beta chain). The antigen is undetermined. Germline CDR1 MDHEN, CDR2 SYDVKM. Trimming removed 3 bases at V and 8 bases at J, with 17 bases between. The CDR3 extends over 15 amino acids. The second PCR ran roughly 7 to 11 cycles with a sample-barcoded 5' primer and J-beta primers. TCRdb used MiXCR to reprocess the 5' RACE reads, holding one entry per CDR3 protein. The sample holds under 950,000 distinct CDR3 sequences, about 24% seen once. The sample, about 9.7 milliliters of peripheral blood, was drawn from each donor. The data are from a study of blood T cells in healthy people across ages. General study points: Unsorted PBMCs prevented conclusive naive versus antigen-experienced comparison.

The rearrangement links TRBV28 to TRBJ2-4; D is undetermined. Sequenced input: blood. The TCR comes from a man aged 70-80 years in good health. CDR3 DNA: TGTGCCAGCAGTTTTCAAACCCAGAGTGTGGACATTCAGTACTTC. It specifies CASSFQTQSVDIQYF.